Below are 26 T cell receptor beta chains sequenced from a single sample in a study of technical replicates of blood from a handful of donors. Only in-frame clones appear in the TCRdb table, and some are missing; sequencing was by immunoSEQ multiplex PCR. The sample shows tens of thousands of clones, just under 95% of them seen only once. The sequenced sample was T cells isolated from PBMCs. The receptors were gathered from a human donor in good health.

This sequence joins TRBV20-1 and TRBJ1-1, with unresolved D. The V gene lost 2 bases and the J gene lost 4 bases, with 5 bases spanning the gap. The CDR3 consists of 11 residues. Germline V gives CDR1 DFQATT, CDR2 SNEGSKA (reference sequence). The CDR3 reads CSARSITEAFF. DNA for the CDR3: TGCAGTGCTAGATCAATCACTGAAGCTTTCTTT.

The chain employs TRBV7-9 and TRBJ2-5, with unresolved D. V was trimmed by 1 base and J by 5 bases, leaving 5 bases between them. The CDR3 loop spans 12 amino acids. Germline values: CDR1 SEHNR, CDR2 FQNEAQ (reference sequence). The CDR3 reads CASSLVLETQYF. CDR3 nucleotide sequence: TGTGCCAGCAGCTTAGTCCTGGAGACCCAGTACTTC.

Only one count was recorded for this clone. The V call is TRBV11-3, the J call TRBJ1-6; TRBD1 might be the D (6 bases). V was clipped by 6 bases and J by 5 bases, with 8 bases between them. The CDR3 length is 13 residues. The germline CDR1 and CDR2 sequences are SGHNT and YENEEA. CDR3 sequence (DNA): TGTGCCAGCAGAGGACAGCATAATTCACCCCTCCACTTT. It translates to CASRGQHNSPLHF.

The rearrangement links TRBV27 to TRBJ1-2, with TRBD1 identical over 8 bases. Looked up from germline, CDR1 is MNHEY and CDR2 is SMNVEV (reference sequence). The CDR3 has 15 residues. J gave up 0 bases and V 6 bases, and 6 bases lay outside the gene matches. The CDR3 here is CASSPQGASNYGYTF. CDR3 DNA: TGTGCCAGCAGCCCCCAGGGGGCTTCTAACTATGGCTACACCTTC.

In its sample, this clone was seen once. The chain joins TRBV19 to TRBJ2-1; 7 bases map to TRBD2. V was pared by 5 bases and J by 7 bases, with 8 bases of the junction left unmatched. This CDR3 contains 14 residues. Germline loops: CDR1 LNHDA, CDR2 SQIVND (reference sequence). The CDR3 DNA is TGTGCCAGTAGTGCCGGGACTAAGACTAATGAGCAGTTCTTC. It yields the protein CASSAGTKTNEQFF.

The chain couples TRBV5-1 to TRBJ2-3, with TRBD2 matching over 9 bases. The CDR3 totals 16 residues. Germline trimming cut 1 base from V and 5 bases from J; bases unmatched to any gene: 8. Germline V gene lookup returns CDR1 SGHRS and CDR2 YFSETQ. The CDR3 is CASSLSQGLAIDTQYF. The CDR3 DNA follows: TGCGCCAGCAGCTTGTCCCAAGGACTAGCGATAGATACGCAGTATTTT.

The CDR3 is CASSSSRGTDTQYF. The CDR3 nucleotides read TGTGCCAGCAGCTCCTCGAGGGGCACAGATACGCAGTATTTT. This chain connects TRBV11-2 to TRBJ2-3; tentatively, D is TRBD2 (5 bases). Trimming took 4 bases from V and 1 from J, leaving 9 bases between them. This CDR3 spans 14 amino acids. From germline, CDR1 is SGHAT and CDR2 FQNNGV.

CDR3 bases: TGTGCCAGTAGTAAGCTAGCCGGGACAAGAAATGAGCAGTTCTTC. Translated: CASSKLAGTRNEQFF. The genes are TRBV19 and TRBJ2-1; D perhaps matches TRBD1 (6 bases). CDR1 LNHDA and CDR2 SQIVND come from the germline V gene (reference sequence). This CDR3 spans 15 amino acids. V lost 4 bases and J 7 bases, leaving 17 bases between the germline ends.

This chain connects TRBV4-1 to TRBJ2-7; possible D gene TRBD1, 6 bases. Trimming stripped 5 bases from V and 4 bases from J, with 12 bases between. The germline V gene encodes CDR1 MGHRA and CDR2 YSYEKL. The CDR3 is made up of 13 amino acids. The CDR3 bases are TGCGCCAGCAGCGGGACACTAGATTACGAGCAGTACTTC. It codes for CASSGTLDYEQYF.

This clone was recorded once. CDR3 in amino acids: CASNPGQGTYGYTF. The CDR3 DNA sequence: TGTGCCAGCAACCCGGGACAGGGAACCTATGGCTACACCTTC. The genes are TRBV28 and TRBJ1-2, with 9 nucleotides matching TRBD1. Germline assignment: CDR1 MDHEN and CDR2 SYDVKM. The V segment lost 7 bases and the J segment 4 bases; nucleotides outside the gene matches: 7. The CDR3 consists of 14 residues.

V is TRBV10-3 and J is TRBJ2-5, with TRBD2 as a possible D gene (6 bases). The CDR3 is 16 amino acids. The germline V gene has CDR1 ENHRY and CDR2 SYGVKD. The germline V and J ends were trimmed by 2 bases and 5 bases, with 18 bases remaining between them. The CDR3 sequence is CAISENPGLLRETQYF. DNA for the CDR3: TGTGCCATCAGTGAGAACCCGGGACTCCTGAGGGAGACCCAGTACTTC.

CDR3 DNA: TGTGCCAGCAGCTATGGACTAGTAGCCTACGAGCAGTACTTC. This encodes CASSYGLVAYEQYF. The chain couples TRBV27 to TRBJ2-7; the match to TRBD2 covers 7 bases. V was clipped by 6 bases and J by 2 bases; unmatched bases: 7. The CDR3 contains 14 residues. Germline V gene lookup returns CDR1 MNHEY and CDR2 SMNVEV (reference sequence).

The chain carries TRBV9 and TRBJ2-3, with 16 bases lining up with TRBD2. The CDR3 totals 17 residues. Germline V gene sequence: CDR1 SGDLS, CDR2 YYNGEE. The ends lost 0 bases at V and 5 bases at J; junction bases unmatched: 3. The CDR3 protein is CASSVEGLAGGVDTQYF. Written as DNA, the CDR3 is TGTGCCAGCAGCGTAGAGGGACTAGCGGGGGGGGTAGATACGCAGTATTTT. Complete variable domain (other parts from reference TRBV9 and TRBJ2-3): DSGVTQTPKHLITATGQRVTLRCSPRSGDLSVYWYQQSLDQGLQFLIQYYNGEERAKGNILERFSAQQFPDLHSELNLSSLELGDSALYFCASSVEGLAGGVDTQYFGPGTRLTVL.

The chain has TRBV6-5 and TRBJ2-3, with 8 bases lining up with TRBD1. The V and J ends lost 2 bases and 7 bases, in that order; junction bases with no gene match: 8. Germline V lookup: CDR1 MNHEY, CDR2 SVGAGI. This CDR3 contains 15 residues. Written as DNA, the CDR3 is TGTGCCAGCAGTTACGGGACAGGTGACTCATATACGCAGTATTTT. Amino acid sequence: CASSYGTGDSYTQYF.

The CDR3 protein is CASSPPQRSSGGETQYF. CDR3 nucleotide sequence: TGCGCCAGCAGCCCACCCCAACGTTCTAGCGGGGGAGAGACCCAGTACTTC. This rearrangement joins TRBV5-1 to TRBJ2-5; 10 bases match TRBD2. The CDR3 consists of 17 residues. From germline, CDR1 is SGHRS and CDR2 YFSETQ. Trimming took 4 bases from V and 4 from J; bases not matched to a gene: 13.

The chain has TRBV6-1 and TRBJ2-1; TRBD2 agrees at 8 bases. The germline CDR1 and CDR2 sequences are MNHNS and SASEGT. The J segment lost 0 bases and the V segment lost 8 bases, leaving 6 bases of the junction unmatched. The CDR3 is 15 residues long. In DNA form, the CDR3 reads TGTGCCAGCGGGGCACGGGGGGGCTCCTACAATGAGCAGTTCTTC. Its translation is CASGARGGSYNEQFF.

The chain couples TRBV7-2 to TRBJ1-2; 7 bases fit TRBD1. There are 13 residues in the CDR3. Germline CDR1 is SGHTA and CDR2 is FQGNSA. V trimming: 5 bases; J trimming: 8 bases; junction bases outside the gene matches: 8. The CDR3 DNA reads TGTGCCAGCAGCCCAGGGACAGCCGGGGGCTACACCTTC. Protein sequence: CASSPGTAGGYTF. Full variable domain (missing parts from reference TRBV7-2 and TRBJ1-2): GAGVSQSPSNKVTEKGKDVELRCDPISGHTALYWYRQSLGQGLEFLIYFQGNSAPDKSGLPSDRFSAERTGGSVSTLTIQRTQQEDSAVYLCASSPGTAGGYTFGSGTRLTVV.

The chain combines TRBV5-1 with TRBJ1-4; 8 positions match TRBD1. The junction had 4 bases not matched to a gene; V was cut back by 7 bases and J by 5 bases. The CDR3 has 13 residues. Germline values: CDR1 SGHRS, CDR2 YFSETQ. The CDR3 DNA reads TGCGCCAGCGCAAGGACAGGGAATGAAAAACTGTTTTTT. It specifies CASARTGNEKLFF.

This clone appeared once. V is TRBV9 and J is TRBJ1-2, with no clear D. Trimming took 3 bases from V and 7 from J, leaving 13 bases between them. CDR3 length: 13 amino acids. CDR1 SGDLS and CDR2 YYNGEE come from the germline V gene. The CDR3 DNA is TGTGCCAGCAGCGCCCCCAGCGGGGTTGGCTACACCTTC. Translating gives CASSAPSGVGYTF.

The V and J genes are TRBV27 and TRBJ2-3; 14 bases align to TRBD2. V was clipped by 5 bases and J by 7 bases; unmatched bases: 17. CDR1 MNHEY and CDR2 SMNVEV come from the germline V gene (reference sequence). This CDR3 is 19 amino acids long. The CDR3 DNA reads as TGTGCCAGCAGTCCACAACGGACTAGCGGGAGGCTGTCGCCCTATACGCAGTATTTT. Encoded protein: CASSPQRTSGRLSPYTQYF.

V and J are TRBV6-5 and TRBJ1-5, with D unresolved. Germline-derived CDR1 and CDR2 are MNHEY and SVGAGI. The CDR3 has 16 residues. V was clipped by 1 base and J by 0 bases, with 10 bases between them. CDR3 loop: CASSYWRRGSNQPQHF. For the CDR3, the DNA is TGTGCCAGCAGTTACTGGAGGCGAGGTAGCAATCAGCCCCAGCATTTT.

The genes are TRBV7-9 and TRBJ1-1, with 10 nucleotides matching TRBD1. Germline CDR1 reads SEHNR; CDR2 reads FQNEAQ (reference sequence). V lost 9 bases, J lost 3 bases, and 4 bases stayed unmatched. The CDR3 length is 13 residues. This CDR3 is CASKTGGYTEAFF. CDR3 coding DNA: TGTGCCAGTAAGACAGGGGGCTACACTGAAGCTTTCTTT.

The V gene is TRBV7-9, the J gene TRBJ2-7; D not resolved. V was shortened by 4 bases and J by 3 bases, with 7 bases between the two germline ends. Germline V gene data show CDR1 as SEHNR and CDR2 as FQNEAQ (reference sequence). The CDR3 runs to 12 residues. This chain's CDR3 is CASSSPNYEQYF. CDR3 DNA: TGTGCCAGCAGCTCCCCCAACTACGAGCAGTACTTC. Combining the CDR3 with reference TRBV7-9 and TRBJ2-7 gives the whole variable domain DTGVSQNPRHKITKRGQNVTFRCDPISEHNRLYWYRQTLGQGPEFLTYFQNEAQLEKSRLLSDRFSAERPKGSFSTLEIQRTEQGDSAMYLCASSSPNYEQYFGPGTRLTVT.

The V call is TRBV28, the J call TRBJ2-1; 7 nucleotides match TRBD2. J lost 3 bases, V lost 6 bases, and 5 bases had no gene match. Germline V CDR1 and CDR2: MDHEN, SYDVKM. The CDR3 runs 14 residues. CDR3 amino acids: CASSPSGDYNEQFF. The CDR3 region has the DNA TGTGCCAGCAGCCCTAGCGGAGACTACAATGAGCAGTTCTTC.

The CDR3 bases are TGTGCCAGCAGCCCAGATGCTAATGAGCAGTTCTTC. Translation gives CASSPDANEQFF. The rearrangement uses TRBV7-9 and TRBJ2-1; the D is unclear. Trimming pared 5 bases from V and 7 bases from J, leaving 9 bases between. Germline values: CDR1 SEHNR, CDR2 FQNEAQ (reference sequence). CDR3 length: 12 residues.

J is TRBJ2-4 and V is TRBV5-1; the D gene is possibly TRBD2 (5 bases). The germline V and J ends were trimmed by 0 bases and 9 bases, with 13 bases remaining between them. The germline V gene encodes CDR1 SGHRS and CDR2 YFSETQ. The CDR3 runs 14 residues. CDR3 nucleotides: TGCGCCAGCAGCTTGGATCGGAATCGGGGCATTCAGTACTTC. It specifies CASSLDRNRGIQYF.